This is a list of T cell receptor beta chains from one sample in a study of blood T cell repertoires in COVID-19. TCRdb's table, derived via immunoSEQ multiplex PCR, lists solely in-frame clones and lacks some. The sample records over 70,000 clones, less than 85% being singletons. The source material was peripheral blood. These receptors came from a woman older than 75 with acute or convalescent COVID-19. Each CDR3 is given with its conserved first and last residue. A D gene is named only where the DNA matches it firmly. A row's size may be missing; if present it is once, few, many or a size class.

>few|TRBJ2-3|NA|TRBV19
CASKALADTDTQYF
TGTGCCAGTAAGGCCTTAGCGGACACAGATACGCAGTATTTT
>NA|TRBJ1-5|TRBD1|TRBV25-1
CASREQGAQPQHF
TGTGCCAGCAGGGAACAGGGGGCACAGCCCCAGCATTTT
>NA|TRBJ2-7|TRBD2|TRBV27
CASTFLRASGTYEQYF
TGTGCCAGCACGTTCCTCCGGGCTAGCGGAACCTACGAGCAGTACTTC
>NA|TRBJ2-5|NA|TRBV11-2
CASSLESQETQYF
TGTGCCAGCAGCTTGGAGAGTCAAGAGACCCAGTACTTC
>NA|TRBJ2-1|TRBD2|TRBV7-3
CASSWTSGAHEQFF
TGTGCCAGCAGCTGGACTAGCGGGGCTCATGAGCAGTTCTTC
>NA|TRBJ1-3|NA|TRBV7-2
CASRVGGSGNTIYF
TGTGCCAGCAGGGTTGGAGGTTCTGGAAACACCATATATTTT
>NA|TRBJ1-4|NA|TRBV7-2
CASSLGDLLSNEKLFF
TGTGCCAGCAGCTTAGGTGACTTATTAAGTAATGAAAAACTGTTTTTT
>NA|TRBJ1-1|NA|TRBV2
CASRLRGNTEAFF
TGTGCCAGCAGGCTCAGGGGGAACACTGAAGCTTTCTTT
>few|TRBJ2-2|NA|TRBV2
CASRERRNTGELFF
TGTGCCAGCAGAGAGCGGAGGAACACCGGGGAGCTGTTTTTT
>NA|TRBJ1-6|TRBD1|TRBV18
CASSPQGAIGNSPLHF
TGTGCCAGCTCACCACAGGGGGCCATAGGGAATTCACCCCTCCACTTT
>NA|TRBJ2-1|TRBD1|TRBV5-6
CASSLTGTVGHEQFF
TGTGCCAGCAGCTTAACCGGGACAGTAGGCCATGAGCAGTTCTTC
>NA|TRBJ2-4|TRBD2|TRBV7-8
CASSSSGSDPYRAKNIQYF
TGTGCCAGCAGCTCGAGCGGGAGTGACCCCTATCGAGCCAAAAACATTCAGTACTTC
>NA|TRBJ2-2|TRBD2|TRBV2
CASKTSGSHLGGELFF
TGTGCCAGCAAGACTAGCGGGAGCCACTTGGGCGGGGAGCTGTTTTTT
>NA|TRBJ2-3|NA|TRBV21-1
CASSRGGTDTDTQYF
TGTGCCAGCAGCAGGGGCGGGACTGACACAGATACGCAGTATTTT
>NA|TRBJ2-2|NA|TRBV7-6
CASSLVTGLAGELFF
TGTGCCAGCAGCTTAGTTACAGGGCTGGCCGGGGAGCTGTTTTTT
>once|TRBJ1-1|NA|TRBV30
CAWSVAGEGEAFF
TGTGCCTGGAGTGTTGCGGGGGAGGGAGAAGCTTTCTTT
>NA|TRBJ2-5|TRBD1|TRBV7-9
CASSYGTGHGTQYF
TGTGCCAGCAGCTACGGGACAGGGCATGGGACCCAGTACTTC
>NA|TRBJ2-4|NA|TRBV7-3
CASSLEPLAKNIQYF
TGTGCCAGCAGCTTAGAGCCCCTGGCCAAAAACATTCAGTACTTC
>NA|TRBJ2-1|NA|TRBV5-6
CASRLVTHSYNEQFF
TGTGCCAGCAGGCTAGTTACCCACTCCTACAATGAGCAGTTCTTC
>NA|TRBJ2-1|NA|TRBV24-1
CATSDRYAGLNEQFF
TGTGCCACCAGTGATAGGTACGCGGGATTGAATGAGCAGTTCTTC
>NA|TRBJ2-7|TRBD2|TRBV6-5
CASSYEAGASYEQYF
TGTGCCAGCAGTTACGAAGCGGGAGCGAGCTACGAGCAGTACTTC
>NA|TRBJ2-5|NA|TRBV20-1
CSAGDGPEETQYF
TGCAGTGCTGGTGATGGTCCGGAAGAGACCCAGTACTTC
>NA|TRBJ1-2|NA|TRBV7-9
CASSLDRDDGYTF
TGTGCCAGCAGCTTAGACAGGGACGATGGCTACACCTTC
>NA|TRBJ2-3|TRBD2|TRBV5-1
CASSPGGTSTDTQYF
TGCGCCAGCAGCCCGGGGGGGACGAGCACAGATACGCAGTATTTT
>NA|TRBJ2-1|TRBD2|TRBV15
CATSRDSVLAGAQSSYNEQFF
TGTGCCACCAGCAGAGATTCGGTGCTAGCGGGGGCCCAGAGCTCCTACAATGAGCAGTTCTTC
>NA|TRBJ1-3|TRBD1|TRBV19
CASCDPRGSSGNTIYF
TGTGCCAGCTGCGACCCCAGGGGGTCCTCTGGAAACACCATATATTTT
>NA|TRBJ1-5|TRBD1|TRBV19
CASSIDRWTGLNQPQHF
TGTGCCAGTAGTATTGACCGATGGACAGGCCTAAATCAGCCCCAGCATTTT
>few|TRBJ1-5|TRBD1|TRBV19
CATRDREVYSNQPQHF
TGTGCCACCCGGGACAGGGAGGTTTATAGCAATCAGCCCCAGCATTTT
>NA|TRBJ1-3|NA|TRBV7-9
CASSLDVRSSGNTIYF
TGTGCCAGCAGCTTAGATGTCAGGTCCTCTGGAAACACCATATATTTT
>NA|TRBJ2-5|NA|TRBV14
CASPPRGYQETQYF
TGTGCCAGCCCCCCCAGGGGCTACCAAGAGACCCAGTACTTC
>NA|TRBJ1-6|NA|TRBV27
CASSLLSSYNSPLHF
TGTGCCAGCAGTTTATTGAGCTCCTATAATTCACCCCTCCACTTT
>once|TRBJ2-7|NA|TRBV19
CASSMYRDYEQYF
TGTGCCAGTAGTATGTACAGGGACTACGAGCAGTACTTC
>NA|TRBJ1-4|TRBD1|TRBV30
CAWSAGQGSYEKLFF
TGTGCCTGGAGTGCGGGACAGGGGAGTTACGAAAAACTGTTTTTT
>once|TRBJ2-3|NA|TRBV5-1
CASSLEGRATDTQYF
TGCGCCAGCAGCTTGGAAGGCAGGGCCACAGATACGCAGTATTTT
>NA|TRBJ2-3|TRBD1|TRBV30
CACFRDRRFGTDTQYF
TGTGCCTGCTTCCGGGACAGGCGGTTCGGCACAGATACGCAGTATTTT
>NA|TRBJ2-1|TRBD2|TRBV6-4
CASRMGVAGGNEQFF
TGTGCCAGCAGGATGGGGGTAGCGGGAGGCAATGAGCAGTTCTTC
>NA|TRBJ1-2|TRBD1|TRBV30
CAWSRGQGAIYGYTF
TGTGCCTGGAGTCGCGGACAGGGGGCAATATATGGCTACACCTTC
>NA|TRBJ2-7|TRBD1|TRBV6-1
CASSELPDRGNEQYF
TGTGCCAGCAGTGAACTCCCGGACAGGGGAAACGAGCAGTACTTC
>NA|TRBJ1-6|NA|TRBV9
CASSQGSGDSPLHF
TGTGCCAGCAGCCAAGGAAGCGGAGATTCACCCCTCCACTTT
>NA|TRBJ1-2|NA|TRBV11-2
CASSSIWFGYGYTF
TGTGCCAGCAGCTCCATATGGTTCGGGTATGGCTACACCTTC